The source of this T cell receptor beta chain is a study of control samples from healthy donors and cancer patients. Profiled with immunoSEQ multiplex PCR; TCRdb holds only in-frame clones, not every one. The sample includes under 200,000 clones, roughly 91% of them seen just once. Germline V gene sequence: CDR1 MGHDK, CDR2 SYGVNS. After removal of 6 bases from V and 7 bases from J, the junction contained 8 bases not matched to a gene. This CDR3 region has 13 residues. The sample was blood. The TCR originated in a woman aged 25 to 39 in good health. The chain recombines TRBV25-1 with TRBJ2-7, with 8 nucleotides matching TRBD1. CDR3 sequence (DNA): TGTGCCAGCAGCCCGGACAGGGCGGGGGAGCAGTACTTC. Amino acids: CASSPDRAGEQYF.